The 11 T cell receptor beta chains presented below share a single source sample, sequenced in a study of shared clonotypes between healthy human individuals. Profiled with immunoSEQ multiplex PCR; TCRdb holds only in-frame clones, not every one. This sample has around 1.5 million clones; around 98% occur once, and the top ten carry about 0.42%. The specimen was naive CD4+ T cells sorted from blood. Subset denoted: CD45RA+ positively selected. These receptors all stem from a man younger than 40 in good health.

The chain is built from TRBV7-9 and TRBJ1-4; D is ambiguous. Per germline, CDR1 SEHNR and CDR2 FQNEAQ (reference sequence). The V end lost 4 bases, the J end lost 8 bases, and 8 bases lay between the germline ends. This CDR3 has 12 residues. The CDR3 reads CASSSQSEKLFF. Written as DNA, the CDR3 is TGTGCCAGCAGCTCCCAATCGGAAAAACTGTTTTTT.

The chain employs TRBV7-7 and TRBJ2-2; D not certain. Germline loops: CDR1 SSHAT, CDR2 FNYEAQ (reference sequence). The CDR3 is made up of 14 amino acids. The DNA of the CDR3 is TGTGCTAGCTCCCCGCTTGCGGACACCGGGGAGCTGTTTTTT. Residues: CASSPLADTGELFF.

This clone appeared once. The V call is TRBV5-4, the J call TRBJ2-3; tentative D call: TRBD2 (6 bases). This CDR3 region has 16 residues. Trimming shortened V by 0 bases and J by 2 bases, and 13 bases separated the two germline ends. CDR1 SGHNT and CDR2 YYREEE come from the germline V gene (reference sequence). The chain's CDR3 is CASSLGLDYSTDTQYF. CDR3 sequence (DNA): TGTGCCAGCAGCTTGGGGCTGGACTATTCCACAGATACGCAGTATTTT.

The gene calls are TRBV30 and TRBJ2-2; D may be TRBD1 (5 bases). Germline lookup yields CDR1 GTSNPN and CDR2 SVGIG (reference sequence). Trimming stripped 1 base from V and 4 bases from J, with 10 bases between. CDR3 size: 14 residues. The CDR3 DNA follows: TGTGCCTGGAGTGAAGGGGCGGTCACCGGGGAGCTGTTTTTT. This codes for CAWSEGAVTGELFF.

V usage is TRBV7-2 and J usage is TRBJ2-1; the match to TRBD2 covers 8 bases. Germline values: CDR1 SGHTA, CDR2 FQGNSA. The CDR3 extends over 16 amino acids. Germline trimming cut 5 bases from V and 6 bases from J; bases unmatched to any gene: 12. CDR3 in amino acids: CASSPRAGRAGNEQFF. In nucleotides, the CDR3 is TGTGCCAGCAGCCCGAGGGCCGGGAGGGCCGGCAATGAGCAGTTCTTC. Full variable domain (outside the CDR3, taken from reference TRBV7-2 and TRBJ2-1): GAGVSQSPSNKVTEKGKDVELRCDPISGHTALYWYRQSLGQGLEFLIYFQGNSAPDKSGLPSDRFSAERTGGSVSTLTIQRTQQEDSAVYLCASSPRAGRAGNEQFFGPGTRLTVL.

This chain joins TRBV28 and TRBJ2-3; TRBD2 aligns across 9 bases. Germline trimming cut 7 bases from V and 6 bases from J; bases unmatched to any gene: 14. Germline V CDR1 and CDR2: MDHEN, SYDVKM. The CDR3 extends over 16 amino acids. The CDR3 reads CASNRGSGSYADTQYF. DNA for the CDR3: TGTGCCAGCAACCGAGGTAGCGGGAGTTATGCGGATACGCAGTATTTT.

The genes are TRBV29-1 and TRBJ2-2; D is ambiguous. With 6 bases removed from V and 5 bases from J, the gap between germline ends came to 13 bases. This CDR3 spans 13 amino acids. Germline V gene data show CDR1 as SQVTM and CDR2 as ANQGSEA. CDR3 residues: CSVNPARTGELFF. CDR3 DNA sequence: TGCAGCGTGAACCCGGCCAGAACCGGGGAGCTGTTTTTT.

This chain uses TRBV6-1 with TRBJ1-1; weak D call: TRBD1 (5 bases). The CDR3 length is 15 residues. Germline CDR1 is MNHNS and CDR2 is SASEGT. Deletions cut 1 base from V and 5 bases from J, with 14 bases between. The CDR3 DNA reads as TGTGCCAGCAGTGAAGGAAGGGGTAAGAGAACTGAAGCTTTCTTT. Protein: CASSEGRGKRTEAFF.

The genes are TRBV27 and TRBJ1-5; D is unclear. The CDR3 totals 13 residues. Per germline, CDR1 MNHEY and CDR2 SMNVEV (reference sequence). The V and J ends lost 3 bases and 9 bases respectively, with 12 bases between them. CDR3: CASSFDQSLPQHF. DNA for the CDR3: TGTGCCAGCAGTTTCGATCAGAGTTTGCCCCAGCATTTT.

The sample holds one count of this clone. V is TRBV7-9 and J is TRBJ2-5; 11 bases line up with TRBD2. CDR1 and CDR2 (germline): SEHNR, FQNEAQ (reference sequence). The CDR3 totals 18 residues. The J segment lost 1 base and the V segment lost 1 base, leaving 8 bases of the junction unmatched. CDR3 residues: CASSLDGTSGSPQETQYF. The CDR3 bases are TGTGCCAGCAGCTTAGATGGCACTAGCGGGAGTCCCCAAGAGACCCAGTACTTC.

Here the CDR3 DNA reads TGTGCCAGCCTAAAGGACAGCTACGAGCAGTACTTC. As protein: CASLKDSYEQYF. The V call is TRBV28, the J call TRBJ2-7; possibly TRBD1 for D (6 bases). V shed 8 bases and J shed 3 bases, with 11 bases lying between them. CDR1 MDHEN and CDR2 SYDVKM come from the germline V gene. The CDR3 runs to 12 residues.